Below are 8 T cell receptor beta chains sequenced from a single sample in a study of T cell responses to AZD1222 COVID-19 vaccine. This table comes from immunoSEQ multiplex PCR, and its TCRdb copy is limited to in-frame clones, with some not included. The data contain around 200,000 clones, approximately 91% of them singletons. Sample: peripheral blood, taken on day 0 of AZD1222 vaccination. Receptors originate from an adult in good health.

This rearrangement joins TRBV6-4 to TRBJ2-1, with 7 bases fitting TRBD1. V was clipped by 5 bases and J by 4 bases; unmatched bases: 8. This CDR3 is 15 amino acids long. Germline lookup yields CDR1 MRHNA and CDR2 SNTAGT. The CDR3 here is CASSSLGGPYNEQFF. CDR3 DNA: TGTGCCAGCAGTAGCCTAGGGGGCCCTTACAATGAGCAGTTCTTC.

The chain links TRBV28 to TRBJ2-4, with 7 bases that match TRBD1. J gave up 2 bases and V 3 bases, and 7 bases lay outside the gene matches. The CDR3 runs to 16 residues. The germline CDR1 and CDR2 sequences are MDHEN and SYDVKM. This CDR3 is CASSFEGARSKNIQYF. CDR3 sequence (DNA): TGTGCCAGCAGTTTCGAGGGGGCGCGCTCCAAAAACATTCAGTACTTC.

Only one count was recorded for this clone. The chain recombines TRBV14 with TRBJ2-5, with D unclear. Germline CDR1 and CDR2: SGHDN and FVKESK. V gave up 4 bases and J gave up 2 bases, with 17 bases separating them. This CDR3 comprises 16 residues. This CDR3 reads CASSLPGGRLQETQYF. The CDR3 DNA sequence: TGTGCCAGCAGCCTTCCTGGCGGACGTTTACAAGAGACCCAGTACTTC.

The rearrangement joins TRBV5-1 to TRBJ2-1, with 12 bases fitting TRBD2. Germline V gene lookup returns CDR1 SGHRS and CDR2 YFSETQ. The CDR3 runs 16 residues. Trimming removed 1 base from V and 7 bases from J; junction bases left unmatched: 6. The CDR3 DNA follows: TGCGCCAGCAGCTTGTTGCCGACTAGCGGGGGAAATGAGCAGTTCTTC. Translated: CASSLLPTSGGNEQFF. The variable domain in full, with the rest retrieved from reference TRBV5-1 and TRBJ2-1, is KAGVTQTPRYLIKTRGQQVTLSCSPISGHRSVSWYQQTPGQGLQFLFEYFSETQRNKGNFPGRFSGRQFSNSRSEMNVSTLELGDSALYLCASSLLPTSGGNEQFFGPGTRLTVL.

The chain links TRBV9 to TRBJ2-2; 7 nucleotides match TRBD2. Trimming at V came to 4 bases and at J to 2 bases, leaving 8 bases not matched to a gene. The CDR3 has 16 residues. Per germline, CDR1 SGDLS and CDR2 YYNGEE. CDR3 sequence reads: CASSRWGGLNTGELFF. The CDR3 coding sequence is TGTGCCAGCAGCCGTTGGGGGGGATTAAACACCGGGGAGCTGTTTTTT.

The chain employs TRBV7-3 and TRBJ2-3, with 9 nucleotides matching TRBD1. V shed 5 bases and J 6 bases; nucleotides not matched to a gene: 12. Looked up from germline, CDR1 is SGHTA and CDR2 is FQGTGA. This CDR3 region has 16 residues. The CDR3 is CASSPAGTGSADTQYF. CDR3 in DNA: TGTGCCAGCAGCCCTGCCGGGACAGGGTCAGCGGATACGCAGTATTTT. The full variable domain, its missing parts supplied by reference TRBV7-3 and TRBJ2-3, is GAGVSQTPSNKVTEKGKYVELRCDPISGHTALYWYRQSLGQGPEFLIYFQGTGAADDSGLPNDRFFAVRPEGSVSTLKIQRTERGDSAVYLCASSPAGTGSADTQYFGPGTRLTVL.

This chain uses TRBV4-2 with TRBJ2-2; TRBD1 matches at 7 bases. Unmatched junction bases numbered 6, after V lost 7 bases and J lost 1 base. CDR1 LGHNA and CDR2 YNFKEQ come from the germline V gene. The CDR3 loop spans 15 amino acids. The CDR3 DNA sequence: TGTGCCAGCACCTCCGGGACAGTGAACACCGGGGAGCTGTTTTTT. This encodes CASTSGTVNTGELFF.

CDR3 sequence: CASSQIGQGRNTIYF. CDR3 DNA: TGTGCCAGCAGCCAAATCGGACAGGGGAGAAACACCATATATTTT. The chain couples TRBV9 to TRBJ1-3; 9 bases are shared with TRBD1. CDR3 length equals 15 residues. Looked up from germline, CDR1 is SGDLS and CDR2 is YYNGEE. Losses at the gene ends were 4 bases for V and 5 bases for J; bases not matched to a gene: 7.